This TCR beta chain stems from a study of cytomegalovirus exposure and HLA in healthy donors. General observations from the study: Association of fewer than 20,000 TCR beta sequences with HLA alleles was found at 0.05 false discovery rate in a later analysis.

CDR3 length: 14 amino acids. From germline, CDR1 is ENHRY and CDR2 SYGVKD. The primer mix had 60 Vbeta and 13 Jbeta primers. Sequencing used immunoSEQ multiplex PCR; TCRdb keeps in-frame clones, though not all of them. The sample records approximately 130,000 clones, 82% being singletons. Comment on this clone: Its antigen is not identified.

The material sequenced was PBMCs. This sequence joins TRBV10-3 and TRBJ2-5; TRBD1 is a possible D gene (6 bases). The tail of the sequence fits TRBJ2-7 better, so the J call may be wrong. This clonotype originated in a woman aged 45-60 years in good health and CMV-seropositive. CDR3 in amino acids: CAISEAGQSYEQYF. The CDR3 bases are TGTGCCATCAGTGAGGCCGGACAGTCCTACGAGCAGTACTTC.